The 8 T cell receptor beta chains below all came from one sample that was sequenced in a study. TCRdb keeps only in-frame clones here, not all; method: immunoSEQ multiplex PCR. The table has under 90,000 clones, roughly 95% seen once; the top ten hold roughly 4%. The source material was PBMCs. These receptors were collected from a middle-aged man with rheumatoid arthritis.

This clone appeared once. This chain uses TRBV11-3 with TRBJ2-1, with 11 bases that match TRBD2. V dropped 4 bases and J dropped 12; count of bases not matched to a gene: 5. CDR3 length: 13 residues. CDR1 SGHNT and CDR2 YENEEA come from the germline V gene. The CDR3: CASSSSGTSGQFF. The CDR3 region has the DNA TGTGCCAGCAGCTCTTCCGGGACTAGCGGGCAGTTCTTC.

The chain is built from TRBV5-1 and TRBJ2-1; 7 nucleotides align to TRBD1. CDR3 length: 14 amino acids. Germline CDR1 SGHRS, CDR2 YFSETQ. J was trimmed by 8 bases and V by 4 bases; bases with no gene match: 9. The CDR3 DNA sequence: TGCGCCAGCAGCCTTCAGACAGGGTCCGATGAGCAGTTCTTC. This codes for CASSLQTGSDEQFF.

The chain employs TRBV2 and TRBJ1-5; 7 bases agree with TRBD1. The CDR3 has 15 residues. The junction had 5 bases not matched to a gene; V was cut back by 0 bases and J by 6 bases. Germline values: CDR1 SNHLY, CDR2 FYNNEI. This CDR3 is CASSEAQGVSQPQHF. The CDR3 nucleotides are TGTGCCAGCAGTGAAGCGCAGGGGGTCAGTCAGCCCCAGCATTTT.

The gene calls are TRBV14 and TRBJ1-1; D uncertain. This CDR3 spans 14 amino acids. CDR1 and CDR2 from the germline V gene are SGHDN and FVKESK. The V gene lost 0 bases and the J gene lost 4 bases, with 9 bases spanning the gap. The CDR3 loop reads CASSQDFGSTEAFF. CDR3 bases: TGTGCCAGCAGCCAAGACTTCGGGAGCACTGAAGCTTTCTTT.

The chain carries TRBV28 and TRBJ1-4; D possibly corresponds to TRBD1 (6 bases). The length of the CDR3 is 14 residues. V lost 7 bases to trimming and J lost 5 bases, with 14 bases between them. Germline V gene lookup returns CDR1 MDHEN and CDR2 SYDVKM. This CDR3 reads CASMGAGENEKLFF. In nucleotides, the CDR3 is TGTGCCAGCATGGGGGCAGGAGAGAATGAAAAACTGTTTTTT. Full variable domain (missing parts from reference TRBV28 and TRBJ1-4): DVKVTQSSRYLVKRTGEKVFLECVQDMDHENMFWYRQDPGLGLRLIYFSYDVKMKEKGDIPEGYSVSREKKERFSLILESASTNQTSMYLCASMGAGENEKLFFGSGTQLSVL.

Only one count was recorded for this clone. The rearrangement joins TRBV7-3 to TRBJ1-1, with D perhaps matching TRBD1 (5 bases). Germline assignment: CDR1 SGHTA and CDR2 FQGTGA. Trimming took 5 bases from V and 6 from J, leaving 13 bases between them. CDR3 length: 13 residues. The chain's CDR3 is CASSRRGKAEAFF. DNA for the CDR3: TGTGCCAGCAGCCGTAGGGGCAAGGCTGAAGCTTTCTTT.

The chain recombines TRBV6-6 with TRBJ1-3; 10 nucleotides agree with TRBD1. V dropped 6 bases and J dropped 4; count of bases not matched to a gene: 3. Germline CDR1 is MNHNY and CDR2 is SVGAGI (reference sequence). The CDR3 extends over 14 amino acids. The CDR3 region is CASRGQGLGNTIYF. The CDR3 bases are TGTGCCAGCAGGGGACAGGGGTTAGGAAACACCATATATTTT.

This chain uses TRBV27 with TRBJ2-1; no clear D. CDR1 and CDR2 from the germline V gene are MNHEY and SMNVEV (reference sequence). Trimming pared 7 bases from V and 9 bases from J, leaving 19 bases between. This CDR3 comprises 14 residues. CDR3 in amino acids: CASTDRPQLGEQFF. Written as DNA, the CDR3 is TGTGCCAGCACAGATAGGCCCCAGTTGGGTGAGCAGTTCTTC.